This paragraph covers one TCR beta chain sequence. These data are taken from a study of T cell repertoires in cytomegalovirus infection. In TCRdb, the reads were re-called with MiXCR into one record per CDR3 protein. The sample shows some 270,000 distinct CDR3 sequences, about 15% of them seen only once. Germline CDR1 SGHDT, CDR2 YYEEEE. Trimming removed 3 bases from V and 7 bases from J; junction bases left unmatched: 8. This CDR3 spans 16 amino acids. Sequenced material: CD8+ T cells from PBMCs. This receptor was taken from a human donor in good health (CMV status not recorded). Some clones in this sample may be carry-over from other donors' samples. The chain joins TRBV5-6 to TRBJ1-5; TRBD1 matches at 12 bases. Here the CDR3 reads CASSYRDRGLGQPQHF. The CDR3 DNA reads TGTGCCAGCAGCTACCGGGACAGGGGGCTTGGCCAGCCCCAGCATTTT.